This record covers a single T cell receptor beta chain. Methods used by the authors: Reference gene primer amplification gave nucleated cell count estimates. Generated by immunoSEQ multiplex PCR, the TCRdb table keeps only in-frame clones and is missing some. That table is the source of V, J and clone size, and D and trimming were worked out from the DNA. The sample holds 65,000 to 80,000 clones; approximately 90% are singletons and the top ten take approximately 4.5%. These data belong to a study of blood T cell repertoires in COVID-19. Background on the study: Samples of COVID-19 (acute and convalescent) were obtained from the United States, Italy and Spain. Nucleic acid was either cDNA or gDNA, and it came from T cells, B-cell-depleted T cells, or PBMCs.

CDR1 and CDR2 (germline): LNHDA, SQIVND (reference sequence). The V segment lost 4 bases and the J segment 3 bases; nucleotides outside the gene matches: 9. This CDR3 has 16 amino acids. V is TRBV19 and J is TRBJ2-1; 7 bases match TRBD2. The sequence was collected from a middle-aged man with active COVID-19. Specimen: peripheral blood. The CDR3 DNA follows: TGTGCCAGTAGTAAATGGTCTAGCGGAATCTACAATGAGCAGTTCTTC. Translation: CASSKWSSGIYNEQFF. The variable domain in full, completed from reference TRBV19 and TRBJ2-1, reads DGGITQSPKYLFRKEGQNVTLSCEQNLNHDAMYWYRQDPGQGLRLIYYSQIVNDFQKGDIAEGYSVSREKKESFPLTVTSAQKNPTAFYLCASSKWSSGIYNEQFFGPGTRLTVL.